The clone carrying this T cell receptor (beta chain) was seen more than once but under ten times. What it recognizes is unknown. The repertoire was sequenced with immunoSEQ multiplex PCR; TCRdb's copy has only in-frame clones and lacks some. The repertoire consists of approximately 260,000 clones, with around 86% occurring once and the leading ten covering around 1.3%. After removal of 4 bases from V and 4 bases from J, the junction contained 3 bases not matched to a gene. The CDR3 runs 14 residues. CDR1 and CDR2 from the germline V gene are MNHNS and SASEGT. Separate from the roughly 700-subject first cohort was the approximately 130-subject validation cohort, to which the donors belonged. This entry belongs to a study of cytomegalovirus exposure and HLA in healthy donors. General study results and limits: Whilst most TCR sequences proved rare, a subset of public TCRs occurred across many donors. The study flagged about 150 TCR beta chains as cytomegalovirus-associated. According to a later analysis, TCR clusters from the first cohort tended to co-occur in the roughly 110 validation repertoires.

The TCR originated in a young woman in good health and CMV-seropositive. This chain uses TRBV6-1 with TRBJ2-7, with 11 bases that match TRBD2. What was sequenced was PBMCs. The CDR3 DNA reads TGTGCCAGCAGTGTTAGCGGGAGGGGATACGAGCAGTACTTC. Its translation: CASSVSGRGYEQYF.